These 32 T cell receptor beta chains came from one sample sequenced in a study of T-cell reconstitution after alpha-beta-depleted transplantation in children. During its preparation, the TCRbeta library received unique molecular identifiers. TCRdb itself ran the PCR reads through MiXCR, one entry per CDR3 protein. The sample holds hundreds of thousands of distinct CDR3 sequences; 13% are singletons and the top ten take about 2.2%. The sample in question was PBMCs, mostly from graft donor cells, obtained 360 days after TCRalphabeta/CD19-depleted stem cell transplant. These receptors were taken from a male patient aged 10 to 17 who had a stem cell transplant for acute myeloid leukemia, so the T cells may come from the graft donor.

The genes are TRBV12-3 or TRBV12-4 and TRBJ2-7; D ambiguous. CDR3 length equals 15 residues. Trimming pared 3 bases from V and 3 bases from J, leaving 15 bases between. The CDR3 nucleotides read TGTGCCAGCAGTTTCGGAAAAGGATCGGTCTACGAGCAGTACTTC. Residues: CASSFGKGSVYEQYF.

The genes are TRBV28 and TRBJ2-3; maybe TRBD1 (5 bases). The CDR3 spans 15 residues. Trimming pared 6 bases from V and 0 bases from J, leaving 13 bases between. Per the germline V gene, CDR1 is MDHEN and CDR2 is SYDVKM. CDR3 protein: CASRHDSPSTDTQYF. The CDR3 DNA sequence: TGTGCCAGCAGACATGACAGCCCTAGCACAGATACGCAGTATTTT.

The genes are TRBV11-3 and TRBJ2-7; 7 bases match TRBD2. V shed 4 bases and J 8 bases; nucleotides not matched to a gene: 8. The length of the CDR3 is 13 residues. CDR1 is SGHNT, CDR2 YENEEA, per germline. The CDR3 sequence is CASSSGSGNKQYF. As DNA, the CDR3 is TGTGCCAGCAGCTCTGGAAGCGGGAATAAGCAGTACTTC. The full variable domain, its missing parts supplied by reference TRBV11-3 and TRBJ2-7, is EAGVVQSPRYKIIEKKQPVAFWCNPISGHNTLYWYLQNLGQGPELLIRYENEEAVDDSQLPKDRFSAERLKGVDSTLKIQPAELGDSAVYLCASSSGSGNKQYFGPGTRLTVT.

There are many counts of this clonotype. The CDR3 sequence is CASSVVPRGKTGELFF. The CDR3 DNA is TGTGCCAGCAGCGTAGTCCCCAGGGGGAAGACCGGGGAGCTGTTTTTT. The chain joins TRBV9 to TRBJ2-2; TRBD1 agrees at 7 bases. CDR1 is SGDLS and CDR2 is YYNGEE in the germline V gene. V trimming: 0 bases; J trimming: 5 bases; junction bases outside the gene matches: 7. The CDR3 sequence is 16 residues long.

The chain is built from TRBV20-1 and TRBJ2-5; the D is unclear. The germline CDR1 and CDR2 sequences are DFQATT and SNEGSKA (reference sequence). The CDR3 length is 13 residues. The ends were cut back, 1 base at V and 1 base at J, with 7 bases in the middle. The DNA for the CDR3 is TGCAGTGCTAGAGGGGCAGCCCAAGAGACCCAGTACTTC. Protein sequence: CSARGAAQETQYF.

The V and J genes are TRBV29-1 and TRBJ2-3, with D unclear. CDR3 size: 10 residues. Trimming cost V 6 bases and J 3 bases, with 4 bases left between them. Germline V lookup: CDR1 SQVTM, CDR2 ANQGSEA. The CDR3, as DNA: TGCAGCGTAGCGACAGATACGCAGTATTTT. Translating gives CSVATDTQYF.

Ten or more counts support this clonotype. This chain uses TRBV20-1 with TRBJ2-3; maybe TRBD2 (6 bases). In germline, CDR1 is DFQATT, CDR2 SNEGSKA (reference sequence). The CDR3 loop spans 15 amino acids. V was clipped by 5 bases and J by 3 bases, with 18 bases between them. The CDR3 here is CSAGKASALTDTQYF. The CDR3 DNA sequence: TGCAGTGCTGGGAAGGCTAGCGCACTAACAGATACGCAGTATTTT.

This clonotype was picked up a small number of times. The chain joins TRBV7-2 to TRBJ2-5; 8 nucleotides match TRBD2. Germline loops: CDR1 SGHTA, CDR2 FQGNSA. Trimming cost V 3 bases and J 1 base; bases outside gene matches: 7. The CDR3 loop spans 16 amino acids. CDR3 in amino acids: CASSFRAGAGQETQYF. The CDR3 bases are TGTGCCAGCAGCTTCAGAGCGGGAGCGGGCCAAGAGACCCAGTACTTC.

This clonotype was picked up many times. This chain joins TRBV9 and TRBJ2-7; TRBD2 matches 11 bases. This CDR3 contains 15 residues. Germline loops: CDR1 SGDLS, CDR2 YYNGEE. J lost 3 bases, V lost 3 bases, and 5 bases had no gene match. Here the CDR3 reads CASSGIAGGIYEQYF. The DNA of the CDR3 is TGTGCCAGCAGCGGGATAGCGGGAGGGATCTACGAGCAGTACTTC.

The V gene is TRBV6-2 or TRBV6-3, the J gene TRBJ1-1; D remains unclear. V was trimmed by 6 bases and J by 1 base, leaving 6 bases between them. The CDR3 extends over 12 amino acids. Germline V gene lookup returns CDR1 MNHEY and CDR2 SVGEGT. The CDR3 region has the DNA TGTGCCAGCAGACTCCCGAACACTGAAGCTTTCTTT. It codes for CASRLPNTEAFF.

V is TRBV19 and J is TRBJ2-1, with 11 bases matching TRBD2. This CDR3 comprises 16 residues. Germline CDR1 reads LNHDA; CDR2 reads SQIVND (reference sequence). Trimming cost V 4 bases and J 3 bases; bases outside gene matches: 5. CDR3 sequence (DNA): TGTGCCAGTAGTACGCAACTAGCGGGAGACTACAATGAGCAGTTCTTC. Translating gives CASSTQLAGDYNEQFF. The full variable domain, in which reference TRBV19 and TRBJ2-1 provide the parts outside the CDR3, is DGGITQSPKYLFRKEGQNVTLSCEQNLNHDAMYWYRQDPGQGLRLIYYSQIVNDFQKGDIAEGYSVSREKKESFPLTVTSAQKNPTAFYLCASSTQLAGDYNEQFFGPGTRLTVL.

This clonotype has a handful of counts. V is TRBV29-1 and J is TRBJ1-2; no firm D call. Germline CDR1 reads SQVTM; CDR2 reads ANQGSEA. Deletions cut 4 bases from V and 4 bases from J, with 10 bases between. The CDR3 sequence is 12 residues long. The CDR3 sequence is CSVARAGYGYTF. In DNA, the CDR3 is TGCAGCGTTGCGCGGGCAGGCTATGGCTACACCTTC.

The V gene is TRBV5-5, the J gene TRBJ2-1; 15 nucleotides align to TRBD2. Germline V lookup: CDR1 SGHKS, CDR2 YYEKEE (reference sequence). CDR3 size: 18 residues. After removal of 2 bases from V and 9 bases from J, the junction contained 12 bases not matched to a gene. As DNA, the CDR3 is TGTGCCAGCAGCTTCCAAGGGACTAGCGGGAGGATGGTGGGTGAGCAGTTCTTC. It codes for CASSFQGTSGRMVGEQFF.

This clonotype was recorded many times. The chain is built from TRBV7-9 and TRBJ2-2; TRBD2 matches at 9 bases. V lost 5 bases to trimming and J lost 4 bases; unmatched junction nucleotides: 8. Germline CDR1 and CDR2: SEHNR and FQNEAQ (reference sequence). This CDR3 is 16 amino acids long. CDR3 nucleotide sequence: TGTGCCAGCAGCCTCTTAGCGGGAGTCAGCACCGGGGAGCTGTTTTTT. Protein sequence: CASSLLAGVSTGELFF.

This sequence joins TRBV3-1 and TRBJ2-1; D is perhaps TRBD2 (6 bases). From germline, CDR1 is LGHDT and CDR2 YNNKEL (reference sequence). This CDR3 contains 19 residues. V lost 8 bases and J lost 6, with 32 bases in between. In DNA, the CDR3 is TGTGCCAGCTGGGGGGATCGCGGGCCGGGACTGTTTGGTGGCAATGAGCAGTTCTTC. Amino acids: CASWGDRGPGLFGGNEQFF.

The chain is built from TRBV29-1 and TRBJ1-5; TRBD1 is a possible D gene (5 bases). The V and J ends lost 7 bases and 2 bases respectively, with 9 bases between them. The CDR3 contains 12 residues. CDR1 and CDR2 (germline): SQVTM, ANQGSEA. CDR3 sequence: CSAKGGNQPQHF. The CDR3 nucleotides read TGCAGCGCTAAAGGGGGCAATCAGCCCCAGCATTTT.

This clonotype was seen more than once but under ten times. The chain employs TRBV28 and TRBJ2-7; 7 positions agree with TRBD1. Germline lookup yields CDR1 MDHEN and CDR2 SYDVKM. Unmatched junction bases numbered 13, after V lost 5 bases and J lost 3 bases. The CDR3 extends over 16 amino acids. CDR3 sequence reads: CASSLSRMGQHYEQYF. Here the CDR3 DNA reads TGTGCCAGCAGTCTCTCCCGGATGGGACAGCACTACGAGCAGTACTTC.

CDR3 amino acids: CASSQVISTTPREQYF. CDR3 in DNA: TGTGCCAGCAGCCAAGTTATCTCCACCACCCCTCGAGAGCAGTACTTC. The V and J genes are TRBV14 and TRBJ2-7, with D unclear. The ends were cut back, 1 base at V and 7 bases at J, with 20 bases in the middle. CDR3 length equals 16 residues. The V gene's germline CDR1 is SGHDN and CDR2 FVKESK. The variable domain in full, completed from reference TRBV14 and TRBJ2-7, reads EAGVTQFPSHSVIEKGQTVTLRCDPISGHDNLYWYRRVMGKEIKFLLHFVKESKQDESGMPNNRFLAERTGGTYSTLKVQPAELEDSGVYFCASSQVISTTPREQYFGPGTRLTVT.

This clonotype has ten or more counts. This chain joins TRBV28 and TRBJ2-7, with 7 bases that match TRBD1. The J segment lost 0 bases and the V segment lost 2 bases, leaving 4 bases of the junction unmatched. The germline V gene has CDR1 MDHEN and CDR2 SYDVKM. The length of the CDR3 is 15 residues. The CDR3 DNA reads TGTGCCAGCAGTTTAAGAACAGGGGCCTCCTACGAGCAGTACTTC. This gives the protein CASSLRTGASYEQYF.

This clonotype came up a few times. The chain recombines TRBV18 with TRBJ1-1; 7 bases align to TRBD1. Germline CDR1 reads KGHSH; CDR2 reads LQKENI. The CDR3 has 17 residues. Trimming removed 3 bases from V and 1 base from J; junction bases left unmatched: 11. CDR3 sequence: CASSPHQDRAPNTEAFF. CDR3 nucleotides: TGTGCCAGCTCACCTCATCAAGACAGGGCCCCGAACACTGAAGCTTTCTTT.

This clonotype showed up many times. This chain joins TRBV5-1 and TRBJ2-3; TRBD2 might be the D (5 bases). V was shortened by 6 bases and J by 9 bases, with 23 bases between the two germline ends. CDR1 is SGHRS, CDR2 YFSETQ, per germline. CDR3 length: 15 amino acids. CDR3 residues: CASTGGTGARWTQYF. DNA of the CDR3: TGCGCCAGCACCGGAGGAACCGGAGCAAGGTGGACGCAGTATTTT.

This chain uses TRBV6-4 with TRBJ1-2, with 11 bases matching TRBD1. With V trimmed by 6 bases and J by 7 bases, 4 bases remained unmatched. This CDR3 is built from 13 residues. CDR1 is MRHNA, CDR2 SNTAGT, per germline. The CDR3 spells CASSAGTGGGYTF. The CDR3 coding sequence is TGTGCCAGCAGCGCCGGGACAGGGGGTGGCTACACCTTC.

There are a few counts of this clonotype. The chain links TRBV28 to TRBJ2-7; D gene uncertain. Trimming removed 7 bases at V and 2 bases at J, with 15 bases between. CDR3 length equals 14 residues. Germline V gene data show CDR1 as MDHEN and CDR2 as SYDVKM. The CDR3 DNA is TGTGCCAGCACCGCTCTGCCGGTGCCCTACGAGCAGTACTTC. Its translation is CASTALPVPYEQYF.

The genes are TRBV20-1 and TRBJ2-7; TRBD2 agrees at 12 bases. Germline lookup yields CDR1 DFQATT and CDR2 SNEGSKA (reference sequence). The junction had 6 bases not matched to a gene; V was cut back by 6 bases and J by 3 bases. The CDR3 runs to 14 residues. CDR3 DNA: TGCAGTGCCCTGACTAGCGGGGGTCTCTACGAGCAGTACTTC. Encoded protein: CSALTSGGLYEQYF.

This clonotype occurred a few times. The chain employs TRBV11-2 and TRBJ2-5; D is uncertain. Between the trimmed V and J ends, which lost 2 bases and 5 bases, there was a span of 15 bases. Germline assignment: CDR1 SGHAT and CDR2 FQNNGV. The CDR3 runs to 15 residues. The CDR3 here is CASSLTTTGRETQYF. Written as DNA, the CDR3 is TGTGCCAGCAGCTTAACAACGACGGGCCGGGAGACCCAGTACTTC.

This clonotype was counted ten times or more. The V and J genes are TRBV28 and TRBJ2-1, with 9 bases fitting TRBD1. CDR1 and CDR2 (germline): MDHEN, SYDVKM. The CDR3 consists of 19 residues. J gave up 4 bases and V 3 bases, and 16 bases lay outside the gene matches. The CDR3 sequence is CASSFQGTGWLAAYNEQFF. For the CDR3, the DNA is TGTGCCAGCAGTTTTCAGGGGACAGGGTGGCTAGCGGCATACAATGAGCAGTTCTTC.

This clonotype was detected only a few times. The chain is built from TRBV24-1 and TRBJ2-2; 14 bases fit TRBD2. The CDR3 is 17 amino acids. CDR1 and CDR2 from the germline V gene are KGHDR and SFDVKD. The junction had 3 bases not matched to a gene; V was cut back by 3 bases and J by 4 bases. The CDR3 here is CATSDPGLAGVTGELFF. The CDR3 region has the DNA TGTGCCACCAGTGATCCGGGACTAGCGGGAGTCACCGGGGAGCTGTTTTTT.

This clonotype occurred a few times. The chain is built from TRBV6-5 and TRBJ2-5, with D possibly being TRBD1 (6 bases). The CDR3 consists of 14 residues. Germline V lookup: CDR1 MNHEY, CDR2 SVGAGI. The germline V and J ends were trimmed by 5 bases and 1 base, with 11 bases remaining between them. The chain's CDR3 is CASSHGQTQETQYF. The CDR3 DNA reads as TGTGCCAGCAGTCACGGACAGACCCAAGAGACCCAGTACTTC.

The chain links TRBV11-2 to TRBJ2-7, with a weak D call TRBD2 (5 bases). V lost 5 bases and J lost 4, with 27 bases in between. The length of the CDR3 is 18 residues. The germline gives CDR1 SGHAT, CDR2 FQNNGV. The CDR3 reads CASSGGEDLTFVSYEQYF. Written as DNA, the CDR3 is TGTGCCAGCAGCGGAGGAGAGGACTTAACATTCGTCTCGTACGAGCAGTACTTC.

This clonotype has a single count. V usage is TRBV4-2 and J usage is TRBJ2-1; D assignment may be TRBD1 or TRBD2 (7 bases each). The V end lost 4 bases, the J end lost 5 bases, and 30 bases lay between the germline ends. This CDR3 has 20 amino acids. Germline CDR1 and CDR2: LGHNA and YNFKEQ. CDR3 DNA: TGTGCCAGCAGCCCTCGAGGGGGCGGGAGCGGGTTTTGGGTTAACAATGAGCAGTTCTTC. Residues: CASSPRGGGSGFWVNNEQFF.

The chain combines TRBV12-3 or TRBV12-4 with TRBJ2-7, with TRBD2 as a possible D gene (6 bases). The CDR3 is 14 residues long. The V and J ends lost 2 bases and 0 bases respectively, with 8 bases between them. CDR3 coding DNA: TGTGCCAGCAGTTTATACGGGAGCTCCTACGAGCAGTACTTC. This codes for CASSLYGSSYEQYF.

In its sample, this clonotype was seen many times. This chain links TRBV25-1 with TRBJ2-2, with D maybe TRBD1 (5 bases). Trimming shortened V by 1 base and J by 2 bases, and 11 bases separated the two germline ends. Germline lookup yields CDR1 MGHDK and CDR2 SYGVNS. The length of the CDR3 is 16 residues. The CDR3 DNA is TGTGCCAGCAGTGAATGGGGCAGGGCCAACACCGGGGAGCTGTTTTTT. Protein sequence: CASSEWGRANTGELFF.